This T cell receptor (beta chain) was retrieved from a study of CD8+ T cells in alopecia areata. Broader study findings: Lesional scalp exceeded normal scalp in clonality, especially in alopecia totalis/universalis. Researchers reported that TCR sharing among patients proved less clear than in mice, possibly HLA-linked. When scalp samples are sequenced, resident alphabeta T cells of normal skin are also captured.

Once RNA had been extracted, it was reverse transcribed into cDNA to act as the sequencing template. Some clones are missing from TCRdb's copy, which holds only in-frame ones; the method was immunoSEQ multiplex PCR. The sample consists of about 110,000 clones, approximately 63% of them appearing once. In its sample, this clone was seen a few times. Its antigen is currently unknown. The sorting of PBMCs gave CD4+ and CD8+ T cells. This clonotype was sampled from a human donor in good health. Specimen: CD8+ T cells sorted from blood.

For the CDR3, the DNA is TGTGCCAGCAGTCGGGGCGGGGAGTCGAATGAGCAGTTCTTC. Translating gives CASSRGGESNEQFF. The chain links TRBV6-5 to TRBJ2-1, with D possibly TRBD2 on 6 matching bases. Between the trimmed V and J ends, which lost 5 bases and 7 bases, there was a span of 15 bases. Germline CDR1 is MNHEY and CDR2 is SVGAGI. This CDR3 contains 14 residues.